This T cell receptor beta chain appears in the sequencing data of a study of T cells after yellow fever vaccination. Study-level information: Those fractions that held only low numbers of cells were prepared using the SMART-Seq v4 Ultra Low Input RNA kit.

In its sample, this clonotype was seen many times. Its antigen is not known. Each CDR3 protein gets one entry after TCRdb re-called the 5' RACE reads with MiXCR. Counted here are some 250,000 distinct CDR3 sequences, approximately 3.8% occurring once; the ten biggest clones make up around 20%. Study-wide points: It was a weaker secondary response, yet one that peaked faster, at day 5 versus 15. Post-booster reappearance was seen for most primary-vaccination clones (about 96% CD4, around 88% CD8).

V lost 3 bases to trimming and J lost 8 bases, with 14 bases between them. CDR3 length: 13 amino acids. Germline CDR1 and CDR2: DFQATT and SNEGSKA (reference sequence). The material sequenced was PBMCs, taken 15 days after the yellow fever booster vaccination. The origin of this receptor is a man aged 18 to 30 who received the YFV17D yellow fever vaccine. The J gene is TRBJ2-1, the V gene TRBV20-1, with D possibly TRBD2 on 6 matching bases. Here the CDR3 reads CSARTPGLDEQFF. The CDR3 DNA follows: TGCAGTGCTAGGACTCCGGGACTCGATGAGCAGTTCTTC.